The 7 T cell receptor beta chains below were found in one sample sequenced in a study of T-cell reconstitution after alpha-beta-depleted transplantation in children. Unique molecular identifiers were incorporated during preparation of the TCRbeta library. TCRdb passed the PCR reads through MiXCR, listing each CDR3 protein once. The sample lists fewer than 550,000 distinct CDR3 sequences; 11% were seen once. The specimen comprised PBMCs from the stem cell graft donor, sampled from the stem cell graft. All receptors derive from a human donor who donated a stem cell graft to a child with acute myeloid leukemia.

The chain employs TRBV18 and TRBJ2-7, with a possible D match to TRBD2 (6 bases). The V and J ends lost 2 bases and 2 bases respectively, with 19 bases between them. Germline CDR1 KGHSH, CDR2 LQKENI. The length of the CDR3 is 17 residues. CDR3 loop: CASSPSHAQRATYEQYF. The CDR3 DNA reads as TGTGCCAGCTCACCAAGTCACGCGCAGCGGGCTACCTACGAGCAGTACTTC. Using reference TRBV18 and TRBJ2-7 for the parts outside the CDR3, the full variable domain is NAGVMQNPRHLVRRRGQEARLRCSPMKGHSHVYWYRQLPEEGLKFMVYLQKENIIDESGMPKERFSAEFPKEGPSILRIQQVVRGDSAAYFCASSPSHAQRATYEQYFGPGTRLTVT.

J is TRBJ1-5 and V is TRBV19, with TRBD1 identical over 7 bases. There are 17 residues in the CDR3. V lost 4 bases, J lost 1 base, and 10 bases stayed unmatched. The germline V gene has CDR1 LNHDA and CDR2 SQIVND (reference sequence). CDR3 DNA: TGTGCCAGTAGTAGAGACCCCGGGACAGAAAGCAATCAGCCCCAGCATTTT. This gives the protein CASSRDPGTESNQPQHF. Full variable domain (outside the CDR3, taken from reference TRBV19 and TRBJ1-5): DGGITQSPKYLFRKEGQNVTLSCEQNLNHDAMYWYRQDPGQGLRLIYYSQIVNDFQKGDIAEGYSVSREKKESFPLTVTSAQKNPTAFYLCASSRDPGTESNQPQHFGDGTRLSIL.

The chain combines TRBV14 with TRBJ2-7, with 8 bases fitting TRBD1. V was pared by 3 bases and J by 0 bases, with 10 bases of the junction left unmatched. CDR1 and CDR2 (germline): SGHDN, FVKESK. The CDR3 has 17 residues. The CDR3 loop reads CASSQHPGTGSSYEQYV. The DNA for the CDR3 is TGTGCCAGCAGCCAGCATCCCGGGACAGGCAGCTCCTACGAGCAGTACGTC.

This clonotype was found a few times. The chain's CDR3 is CASSLTGQANTEAFF. CDR3 nucleotides: TGCGCCAGCAGCTTAACGGGACAGGCGAACACTGAAGCTTTCTTT. The chain couples TRBV5-1 to TRBJ1-1; 8 bases fit TRBD1. The V and J ends lost 2 bases and 1 base, in that order; junction bases with no gene match: 4. The CDR3 has 15 residues. The germline V gene encodes CDR1 SGHRS and CDR2 YFSETQ.

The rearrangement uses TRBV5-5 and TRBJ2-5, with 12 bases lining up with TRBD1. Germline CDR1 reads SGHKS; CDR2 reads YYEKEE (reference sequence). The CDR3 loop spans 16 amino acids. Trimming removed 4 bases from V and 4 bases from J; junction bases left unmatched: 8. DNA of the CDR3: TGTGCCAGCAGCCGCGCGGGACAGGGGGCAGGAGAGACCCAGTACTTC. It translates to CASSRAGQGAGETQYF.

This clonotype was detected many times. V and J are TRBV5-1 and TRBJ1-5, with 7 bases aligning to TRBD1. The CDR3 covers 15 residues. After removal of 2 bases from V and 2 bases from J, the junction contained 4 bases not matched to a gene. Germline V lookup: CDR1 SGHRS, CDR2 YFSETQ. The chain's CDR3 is CASSFPDRGNQPQHF. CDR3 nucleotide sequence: TGCGCCAGCAGCTTTCCTGACAGGGGCAATCAGCCCCAGCATTTT.

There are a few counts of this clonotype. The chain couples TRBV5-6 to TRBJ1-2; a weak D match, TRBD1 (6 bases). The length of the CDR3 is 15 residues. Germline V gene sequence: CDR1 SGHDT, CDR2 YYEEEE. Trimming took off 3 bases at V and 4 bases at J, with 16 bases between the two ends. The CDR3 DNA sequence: TGTGCCAGCAGCTCGACAGGCGGAAGGCCCTATGGCTACACCTTC. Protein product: CASSSTGGRPYGYTF.